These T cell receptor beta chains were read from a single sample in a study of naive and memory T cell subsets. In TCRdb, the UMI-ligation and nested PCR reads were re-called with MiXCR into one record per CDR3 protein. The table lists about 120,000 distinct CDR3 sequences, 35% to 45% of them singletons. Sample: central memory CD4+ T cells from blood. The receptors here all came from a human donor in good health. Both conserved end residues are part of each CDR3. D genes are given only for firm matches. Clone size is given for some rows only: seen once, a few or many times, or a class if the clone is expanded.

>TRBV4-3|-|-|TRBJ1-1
CASSQDPIGGNTEAFF
TGCGCCAGCAGCCAAGATCCAATAGGGGGGAACACTGAAGCTTTCTTT
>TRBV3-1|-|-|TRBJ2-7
CASSPSWGAYEQYF
TGTGCCAGCAGCCCCTCCTGGGGCGCCTACGAGCAGTACTTC
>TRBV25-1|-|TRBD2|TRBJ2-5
CASSEYKTSGSQTQYF
TGTGCCAGCAGTGAATATAAAACTAGCGGGAGTCAGACCCAGTACTTC
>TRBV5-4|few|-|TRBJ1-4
CASSGGPGPERQELFF
TGTGCCAGCAGCGGGGGGCCGGGACCGGAAAGGCAGGAACTGTTTTTT
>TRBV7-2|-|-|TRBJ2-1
CASSSDWYNEQFF
TGTGCCAGCAGCTCAGACTGGTACAATGAGCAGTTCTTC
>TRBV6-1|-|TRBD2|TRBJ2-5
CASSEVLYAGGQETQYF
TGTGCCAGCAGTGAAGTGCTCTACGCGGGAGGCCAAGAGACCCAGTACTTC
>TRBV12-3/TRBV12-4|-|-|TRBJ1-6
CASSNRRGRGPLHF
TGTGCCAGCAGTAATCGCCGGGGCCGAGGTCCCCTCCACTTT
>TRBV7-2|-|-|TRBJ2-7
CASSPTAGLRAYEQYF
TGTGCCAGCAGCCCGACAGCAGGGTTGAGGGCCTACGAGCAGTACTTC
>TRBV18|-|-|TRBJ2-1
CASSPSVRNNEQFF
TGTGCCAGCTCACCATCCGTCCGAAACAATGAGCAGTTCTTC
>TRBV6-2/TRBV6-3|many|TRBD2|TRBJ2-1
CASSYSAPSGIFNEQFF
TGTGCCAGCAGTTACTCGGCGCCTAGCGGGATCTTCAATGAGCAGTTCTTC
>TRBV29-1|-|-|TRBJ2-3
CSVEGGAGDTQYF
TGCAGCGTTGAAGGAGGGGCGGGAGATACGCAGTATTTT
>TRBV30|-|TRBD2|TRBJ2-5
CAWRPLSGGGSQYF
TGTGCCTGGAGGCCCCTCAGCGGGGGGGGGTCCCAGTACTTC
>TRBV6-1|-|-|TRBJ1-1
CASSEAPRDNRNTEAFF
TGTGCCAGCAGTGAAGCACCCCGGGACAACCGGAACACTGAAGCTTTCTTT
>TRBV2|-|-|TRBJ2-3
CASSEDSPAQYF
TGTGCCAGCAGTGAGGACTCCCCGGCGCAGTATTTT
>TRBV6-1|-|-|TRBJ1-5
CASSEYQPQHF
TGTGCCAGCAGTGAGTATCAGCCCCAGCATTTT
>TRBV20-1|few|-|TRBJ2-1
CSAPPQGLNQNEQFF
TGCAGTGCGCCCCCCCAAGGCCTTAATCAGAATGAGCAGTTCTTC
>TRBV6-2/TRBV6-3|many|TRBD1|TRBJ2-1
CASSPGTGQSSYNEQFF
TGTGCCAGCAGTCCCGGGACAGGGCAGAGCTCCTACAATGAGCAGTTCTTC